These 21 T cell receptor beta chains were sequenced from one sample in a study of cytomegalovirus exposure and HLA in healthy donors listed by TCRdb under 2017. The library was generated by the immunoSEQ multiplex PCR assay. For the multiplex PCR, a mixture combining 60 forward primers for TCR Vbeta segments and 13 reverse primers for TCR Jbeta segments was used. Held by TCRdb, this immuneACCESS table contains in-frame sequences only and omits some clones. Under half of the omission traces to an unresolved V gene where checked; the cause of the rest is unknown. Across this sample there are around 190,000 clones, with roughly 85% seen only once. The ten largest clones represent approximately 4.7% of the sample. Sequencing was performed on PBMCs. The origin of the receptors is a woman aged 30 to 39 in good health and CMV-seropositive.

This clone was counted a single time. This sequence joins TRBV6-4 and TRBJ2-2, with a possible D match to TRBD1 (6 bases). CDR1 and CDR2 (germline): MRHNA, SNTAGT. The length of the CDR3 is 15 residues. Trimming cost V 0 bases and J 7 bases, with 12 bases left between them. This CDR3 is CASSDSTGRDGELFF. As DNA, the CDR3 is TGTGCCAGCAGTGACTCGACAGGAAGGGACGGGGAGCTGTTTTTT.

The chain employs TRBV13 and TRBJ2-7; 11 bases align to TRBD1. The V gene end was trimmed by 4 bases and the J gene end by 5 bases; junction bases not matched to a gene: 7. The CDR3 contains 15 residues. CDR1 and CDR2 (germline): PRHDT, FYEKMQ (reference sequence). In nucleotides, the CDR3 is TGTGCCAGCAGCTACCGGACAGGGGGCGCGGACGAGCAGTACTTC. This translates into CASSYRTGGADEQYF.

J is TRBJ2-3 and V is TRBV6-4, with D maybe TRBD2 (6 bases). V lost 2 bases and J 1 base, leaving 10 bases between the germline ends. The CDR3 loop spans 15 amino acids. Germline assignment: CDR1 MRHNA and CDR2 SNTAGT. CDR3 sequence (DNA): TGTGCCAGCAGTGACGGACGGAGGGGCACAGATACGCAGTATTTT. Amino acids: CASSDGRRGTDTQYF.

The genes are TRBV9 and TRBJ2-7, with TRBD1 matching over 7 bases. V shed 4 bases, J shed 4 bases, and the junction held 11 bases outside the gene matches. The CDR3 sequence is 15 residues long. CDR1 is SGDLS and CDR2 is YYNGEE in the germline V gene. The CDR3 reads CASSSLLRQGYEQYF. CDR3 DNA: TGTGCCAGCAGCTCACTACTCCGACAGGGTTACGAGCAGTACTTC.

This chain links TRBV6-5 with TRBJ2-5; 10 bases line up with TRBD1. The end of the DNA aligns better with TRBJ2-7, so the J call may be wrong. CDR1 and CDR2 (germline): MNHEY, SVGAGI. CDR3 length: 15 amino acids. The CDR3 region is CASSLPGQGPHEQYF. The CDR3 coding sequence is TGTGCCAGCAGCCTCCCGGGACAGGGGCCCCACGAGCAGTACTTC.

The chain uses TRBV5-1 and TRBJ1-6; 7 bases agree with TRBD1. Germline assignment: CDR1 SGHRS and CDR2 YFSETQ. Unmatched junction bases numbered 14, after V lost 5 bases and J lost 12 bases. The CDR3 has 15 amino acids. CDR3 sequence reads: CASRATGDRDRPLHF. CDR3 nucleotide sequence: TGCGCCAGCAGAGCTACGGGAGACAGGGACAGACCCCTCCACTTT.

This clone was seen more than once but under ten times. V is TRBV7-8 and J is TRBJ2-5; tentative D call: TRBD2 (5 bases). The CDR3 totals 17 residues. V lost 5 bases and J lost 5, with 24 bases in between. Germline V lookup: CDR1 SGHVS, CDR2 FQNEAQ. In nucleotides, the CDR3 is TGTGCCAGCAGCGAACGTCGGGATAGGGCCAAGTGGGAGACCCAGTACTTC. Translation gives CASSERRDRAKWETQYF.

The chain recombines TRBV6-1 with TRBJ2-5, with D maybe TRBD2 (6 bases). CDR1 is MNHNS and CDR2 is SASEGT in the germline V gene. CDR3 length: 13 residues. V lost 7 bases and J 1 base, leaving 10 bases between the germline ends. CDR3 in DNA: TGTGCCAGCAAGGGACTCCCCCAAGAGACCCAGTACTTC. Its protein product is CASKGLPQETQYF.

The chain has TRBV11-2 and TRBJ1-1, with D possibly TRBD1 on 5 matching bases. The CDR3 is 12 residues long. Germline lookup yields CDR1 SGHAT and CDR2 FQNNGV. Trimming took 4 bases from V and 5 from J, leaving 8 bases between them. The CDR3 DNA reads TGTGCCAGCAGCTCGAAGGGGACTGAAGCTTTCTTT. Protein sequence: CASSSKGTEAFF.

The chain carries TRBV11-3 and TRBJ1-1; 8 bases agree with TRBD1. Germline lookup yields CDR1 SGHNT and CDR2 YENEEA. The CDR3 runs 16 residues. V was pared by 6 bases and J by 4 bases, with 13 bases of the junction left unmatched. The CDR3 reads CASSSYTRGPGTEAFF. The DNA of the CDR3 is TGTGCCAGCAGTTCTTATACCAGGGGGCCGGGCACTGAAGCTTTCTTT. The full variable domain, its missing parts supplied by reference TRBV11-3 and TRBJ1-1, is EAGVVQSPRYKIIEKKQPVAFWCNPISGHNTLYWYLQNLGQGPELLIRYENEEAVDDSQLPKDRFSAERLKGVDSTLKIQPAELGDSAVYLCASSSYTRGPGTEAFFGQGTRLTVV.

This clone is a singleton in its sample. This chain uses TRBV7-2 with TRBJ1-1; D remains unclear. The CDR3 sequence is 14 residues long. The germline CDR1 and CDR2 sequences are SGHTA and FQGNSA. V was shortened by 1 base and J by 1 base, with 7 bases between the two germline ends. DNA for the CDR3: TGTGCCAGCAGCTTAGGAGCACCGAACACTGAAGCTTTCTTT. Its protein product is CASSLGAPNTEAFF. The entire variable domain, with the rest obtained from reference TRBV7-2 and TRBJ1-1, is as follows: GAGVSQSPSNKVTEKGKDVELRCDPISGHTALYWYRQSLGQGLEFLIYFQGNSAPDKSGLPSDRFSAERTGGSVSTLTIQRTQQEDSAVYLCASSLGAPNTEAFFGQGTRLTVV.

V is TRBV10-3 and J is TRBJ1-1, with a tentative D call TRBD1 (5 bases). The CDR3 runs 13 residues. Germline V gene data show CDR1 as ENHRY and CDR2 as SYGVKD. The V gene lost 2 bases and the J gene lost 5 bases, with 9 bases spanning the gap. DNA for the CDR3: TGTGCCATCAGTGAGGGGGCCGGAACTGAAGCTTTCTTT. As protein: CAISEGAGTEAFF.

This sequence joins TRBV6-6 and TRBJ1-5, with 8 positions matching TRBD1. The germline V gene has CDR1 MNHNY and CDR2 SVGAGI (reference sequence). After removal of 3 bases from V and 5 bases from J, the junction contained 9 bases not matched to a gene. This CDR3 comprises 16 residues. CDR3 sequence (DNA): TGTGCCAGCAGTTATCCGACAGGGGAAGTCTATCAGCCCCAGCATTTT. This encodes CASSYPTGEVYQPQHF.

Worth noting for this clone: Germline and junction disagree at one end, which may indicate a read error. V and J are TRBV11-2 and TRBJ2-3; 7 bases are a match to TRBD1. This CDR3 contains 16 residues. Germline CDR1 and CDR2: SGHAT and FQNNGV. The CDR3 here is CASSLVRGRHTNTQYF. The CDR3 DNA follows: TGTGCCAGCAGCTTAGTTAGGGGGCGACACACAAATACGCAGTATTTT. The whole variable domain, remainder taken from reference TRBV11-2 and TRBJ2-3, is EAGVAQSPRYKIIEKRQSVAFWCNPISGHATLYWYQQILGQGPKLLIQFQNNGVVDDSQLPKDRFSAERLKGVDSTLKIQPAKLEDSAVYLCASSLVRGRHTNTQYFGPGTRLTVL.

Comment on this clone: An end of the junction differs from the germline gene, which may be a read error. The rearrangement links TRBV2 to TRBJ2-2; D gene ambiguous. CDR1 SNHLY and CDR2 FYNNEI come from the germline V gene. The CDR3 is 13 residues long. The CDR3 bases are TGTGCCAGCAGGGAAGCCGTCACCGGGGAGCTGTTTTTT. It encodes CASREAVTGELFF.

In its sample, this clone was seen once. The junction departs from germline at one end; a sequencing error may be responsible. The rearrangement links TRBV9 to TRBJ1-4; the match to TRBD1 covers 7 bases. Per the germline V gene, CDR1 is SGDLS and CDR2 is YYNGEE. The CDR3 consists of 14 residues. The DNA of the CDR3 is TGTGCCAGCAGCGGGGGACAGCCAAATGAAAACCTGTTTTTT. Its protein product is CASSGGQPNENLFF.

This sequence joins TRBV6-5 and TRBJ1-2, with D possibly being TRBD1 (6 bases). CDR1 is MNHEY and CDR2 is SVGAGI in the germline V gene. The CDR3 runs 15 residues. V was pared by 0 bases and J by 6 bases, with 14 bases between. The CDR3 nucleotides read TGTGCCAGCAGTTACTCGGGACATTCCTGGGATGGCTACACCTTC. Translating it yields CASSYSGHSWDGYTF.

Regarding this clone: Within the sample, other DNA sequences also encode this same CDR3. This chain uses TRBV28 with TRBJ2-7; TRBD2 matches 8 bases. Germline V gene data show CDR1 as MDHEN and CDR2 as SYDVKM. The CDR3 sequence is 16 residues long. Losses at the gene ends were 0 bases for V and 5 bases for J; bases not matched to a gene: 9. Here the CDR3 DNA reads TGTGCCAGCAGTTTATGGCTCGGGGGGGCTGGGGACGAGCAGTACTTC. This encodes CASSLWLGGAGDEQYF.

This sequence joins TRBV27 and TRBJ1-1; D is unresolved. Germline V gene sequence: CDR1 MNHEY, CDR2 SMNVEV (reference sequence). The CDR3 runs to 14 residues. V lost 8 bases to trimming and J lost 5 bases, with 18 bases between them. CDR3 protein: CASGDRGVRTEAFF. Written as DNA, the CDR3 is TGTGCCAGCGGTGACCGGGGAGTGAGAACTGAAGCTTTCTTT.

The gene calls are TRBV10-3 and TRBJ2-4; 7 nucleotides align to TRBD1. J lost 11 bases, V lost 0 bases, and 1 base had no gene match. The CDR3 loop spans 12 amino acids. CDR1 is ENHRY and CDR2 is SYGVKD in the germline V gene. This CDR3 is CAISESRGLQYF. CDR3 coding DNA: TGTGCCATCAGTGAGTCGAGGGGGCTTCAGTACTTC.

The chain has TRBV9 and TRBJ1-2; 7 positions agree with TRBD1. There are 12 residues in the CDR3. V dropped 3 bases and J dropped 10; count of bases not matched to a gene: 6. Germline CDR1 is SGDLS and CDR2 is YYNGEE. The CDR3 spells CASSDGGTVYTF. The CDR3 DNA reads TGTGCCAGCAGCGACGGAGGGACAGTCTACACCTTC. Using reference TRBV9 and TRBJ1-2 for the parts outside the CDR3, the full variable domain is DSGVTQTPKHLITATGQRVTLRCSPRSGDLSVYWYQQSLDQGLQFLIQYYNGEERAKGNILERFSAQQFPDLHSELNLSSLELGDSALYFCASSDGGTVYTFGSGTRLTVV.